Listed below are T cell receptor beta chains from one sample, sequenced in a study of control samples from healthy donors and cancer patients. This table comes from immunoSEQ multiplex PCR, and its TCRdb copy is limited to in-frame clones, with some not included. Of 20,000 to 30,000 clones in the sample, approximately 85% were seen once. Specimen: PBMCs. These receptors were collected from a woman in her sixties with head and neck cancer. Both conserved end residues are part of each CDR3. D genes are given only for firm matches.

TRBJ2-7,TRBV6-2/TRBV6-3,-,CASSDATGTGYEQYF
TRBJ2-5,TRBV9,-,CASSVVGGGQETQYF
TRBJ1-1,TRBV19,-,CASSNLAGTNTEAFF
TRBJ2-1,TRBV24-1,-,CATGPCTTGPHRTYNEQFF
TRBJ2-3,TRBV6-5,-,CASSTSSPDTQYF
TRBJ2-1,TRBV11-3,-,CASSPGTGYNEQFF
TRBJ1-2,TRBV20-1,-,CSARDAGGYTF
TRBJ1-1,TRBV7-8,TRBD1,CASSSILGQGLFAEAFF
TRBJ2-5,TRBV5-4,TRBD1,CATAGGRETQYF
TRBJ2-1,TRBV6-6,-,CASRRDSYNEQFF
TRBJ1-1,TRBV6-5,TRBD1,CASHRGNEAFF
TRBJ2-7,TRBV18,TRBD1,CASSPSGTGGFYEQYF
TRBJ2-7,TRBV7-8,TRBD2,CASSSAGSGDYEQYF
TRBJ1-2,TRBV6-1,-,CASSEDPLEVYGYTF
TRBJ1-2,TRBV4-1,-,CASSQGGRGLAGGYTF
TRBJ2-3,TRBV24-1,-,CATSVWDGGSTDTQYF
TRBJ1-5,TRBV7-8,-,CASSFNIGNQPQHF
TRBJ2-2,TRBV2,TRBD2,CASSSSGGNTGELFF
TRBJ2-6,TRBV27,-,CASSLGISGANVLTF
TRBJ1-6,TRBV14,-,CASSQETIRGSPLHF
TRBJ2-7,TRBV19,TRBD2,CASSIQGAGAAYEQYF
TRBJ2-1,TRBV11-1,-,CASSLERVRSEQFF
TRBJ2-1,TRBV5-1,TRBD1,CASSLDQGAAYNEQFF
TRBJ2-6,TRBV6-1,-,CASSEGAGANVLTF
TRBJ2-7,TRBV15,TRBD2,CATSSEGLAGGRGLYEQYF
TRBJ1-5,TRBV4-1,-,CASSRDGQPNQPQHF
TRBJ1-3,TRBV3-1/TRBV3-2,-,CASSQGPGNTIYF
TRBJ2-2,TRBV6-2/TRBV6-3,TRBD2,CASSPWLAGYTGELFF
TRBJ1-4,TRBV12-3/TRBV12-4,-,CASGVGGLEKLFF
TRBJ2-1,TRBV3-1/TRBV3-2,TRBD2,CASSQAGGPVNEQFF
TRBJ1-2,TRBV7-3,TRBD1,CASSLTQGQGSGYTF
TRBJ2-2,TRBV6-6,TRBD2,CATLGRALAGELFF
TRBJ2-1,TRBV4-2,TRBD2,CASNLLAGEGEQFF
TRBJ1-4,TRBV29-1,-,CSVEVGGSPANEKLFF
TRBJ2-2,TRBV7-2,TRBD1,CASSHPRTGNTGELFF
TRBJ2-7,TRBV7-9,-,CASSLEGGFSYEQYF
TRBJ2-5,TRBV3-1/TRBV3-2,-,CASSPGPGETQYF
TRBJ2-2,TRBV11-2,-,CASSQLRTDGGGELFF
TRBJ2-5,TRBV21-1,-,CASSKTQDSQETQYF
TRBJ1-2,TRBV19,TRBD1,CASGGDVQGGYTF
TRBJ2-1,TRBV5-1,TRBD2,CASSPWTSGVGNEQFF
TRBJ2-1,TRBV9,-,CASSVGRGNQFF
TRBJ1-1,TRBV5-1,TRBD1,CASSPPGQRNTEAFF
TRBJ2-1,TRBV6-2/TRBV6-3,TRBD2,CASSTPGGRVYEQFF
TRBJ2-7,TRBV19,-,CASSEATGTYEQYF
TRBJ2-1,TRBV7-3,-,CASSLAGSSYNEQFF
TRBJ1-1,TRBV5-1,-,CASVPGEGGNTEAFF
TRBJ2-1,TRBV10-1,TRBD2,CASGGAGEGEQFF
TRBJ1-1,TRBV27,-,CASSARGEGFAFF
TRBJ2-1,TRBV7-2,-,CASSYQVGVNEQFF
TRBJ2-7,TRBV16,-,CASSQYDRNAYEQYF
TRBJ2-6,TRBV12-3/TRBV12-4,-,CASSFSGANVLTF
TRBJ2-7,TRBV4-3,-,CASSRGLTYEQYF
TRBJ2-2,TRBV2,-,CASSEWAGNTGELFF